This TCR beta chain was sequenced in a study of T cell responses to AZD1222 COVID-19 vaccine. Study-level results: Seropositive at baseline were only a handful of AZD1222 recipients.

Sequenced by immunoSEQ multiplex PCR; TCRdb stores in-frame clones only, minus some. The table includes about 93,000 clones, around 85% detected once. A remark on this clone: What it binds is unknown.

The sample consisted of peripheral blood, taken on day 0 of AZD1222 vaccination. The sequence came from an adult in good health.

The CDR3 is CASSVGGARTGELFF. DNA of the CDR3: TGTGCCAGCAGCGTTGGCGGGGCCAGAACCGGGGAGCTGTTTTTT. The chain is built from TRBV2 and TRBJ2-2, with D possibly being TRBD2 (6 bases). Germline V gene sequence: CDR1 SNHLY, CDR2 FYNNEI. Deletions cut 6 bases from V and 5 bases from J, with 16 bases between. The CDR3 consists of 15 residues.